Sequencing of this T cell receptor (beta chain) was carried out in a study of T cells in localized non-small cell lung cancer. This CDR3 comprises 17 residues. CDR1 and CDR2 from the germline V gene are LGHNA and YNFKEQ. V lost 1 base to trimming and J lost 1 base, with 13 bases between them. Produced via immunoSEQ multiplex PCR; TCRdb's table is partial and in-frame only. This sample has 45,000 to 60,000 clones, with under 85% found just once. This sample comprised peripheral blood, obtained before any cancer treatment. This TCR was sampled from a female donor over 55 with stage II squamous cell lung carcinoma. The V gene is TRBV4-2, the J gene TRBJ2-2; no reliable D call. CDR3: CASSQAPSRLNTGELFF. In nucleotides, the CDR3 is TGTGCCAGCAGCCAAGCCCCCTCACGGTTGAACACCGGGGAGCTGTTTTTT.